The 15 T cell receptor beta chains below come from one sample, sequenced in a study of blood T cell repertoires in COVID-19. Assay: immunoSEQ multiplex PCR; the TCRdb copy retains only in-frame clones and omits some. The sample contains around 250,000 clones, about nine tenths of which appear only once. Sequenced material: peripheral blood. The receptors derive from a man aged 25 to 45 who had recovered from COVID-19.

The V gene is TRBV29-1, the J gene TRBJ2-3; D remains ambiguous. V lost 3 bases to trimming and J lost 7 bases, with 14 bases between them. Germline CDR1 reads SQVTM; CDR2 reads ANQGSEA. This CDR3 comprises 13 residues. The CDR3 DNA reads as TGCAGCGTTGACTCCCCAATAGCAAATACGCAGTATTTT. It translates to CSVDSPIANTQYF.

V gene TRBV5-4 combines with J gene TRBJ2-1; 8 nucleotides agree with TRBD2. The CDR3 extends over 16 amino acids. With 0 bases clipped from V and 0 bases from J, the junction kept 2 bases outside the gene matches. The germline CDR1 and CDR2 sequences are SGHNT and YYREEE (reference sequence). The CDR3 DNA sequence: TGTGCCAGCAGCTTGGGGCGGGGGGCCTCCTACAATGAGCAGTTCTTC. Its translation: CASSLGRGASYNEQFF.

J is TRBJ2-2 and V is TRBV11-3, with 7 positions matching TRBD1. Germline V gene lookup returns CDR1 SGHNT and CDR2 YENEEA. Unmatched junction bases numbered 10, after V lost 0 bases and J lost 6 bases. The CDR3 is 17 amino acids. DNA for the CDR3: TGTGCCAGCAGCTTAGATCGACAGGGCCGACGACCCGGGGAGCTGTTTTTT. Translating it yields CASSLDRQGRRPGELFF.

The CDR3 bases are TGCGCCAGCAGCCAAGATGCCAGGGGGCAAGGGAGAAACACCATATATTTT. Its translation: CASSQDARGQGRNTIYF. The rearrangement joins TRBV4-3 to TRBJ1-3; 8 nucleotides align to TRBD1. The germline gives CDR1 LGHNA, CDR2 YSLEER. The CDR3 is 17 amino acids. V lost 0 bases to trimming and J lost 5 bases; unmatched junction nucleotides: 9.

The chain has TRBV6-5 and TRBJ1-1, with D hard to call. The CDR3 spans 11 residues. CDR1 is MNHEY, CDR2 SVGAGI, per germline. V was cut by 5 bases and J by 6 bases, with 7 bases left in between. CDR3 sequence (DNA): TGTGCCAGCAGTACCCTATCTGAAGCTTTCTTT. Protein sequence: CASSTLSEAFF.

The rearrangement uses TRBV15 and TRBJ1-5; 7 bases are shared with TRBD1. Germline V gene sequence: CDR1 LNHNV, CDR2 YYDKDF (reference sequence). The V segment lost 0 bases and the J segment 2 bases; nucleotides outside the gene matches: 1. The CDR3 is made up of 15 amino acids. In nucleotides, the CDR3 is TGTGCCACCAGCAGAGAAGGACAGGGCAATCAGCCCCAGCATTTT. Its translation is CATSREGQGNQPQHF.

This chain connects TRBV29-1 to TRBJ2-7; D is unclear. Germline CDR1 and CDR2: SQVTM and ANQGSEA. This CDR3 is built from 15 residues. V lost 6 bases to trimming and J lost 5 bases, with 23 bases between them. The CDR3, as DNA: TGCAGCGTCCACCTTCCAACCCAGAGGCCGCACGAGCAGTACTTC. Its protein product is CSVHLPTQRPHEQYF.

The V and J genes are TRBV5-1 and TRBJ2-7, with TRBD1 as a possible D gene (6 bases). The germline V gene has CDR1 SGHRS and CDR2 YFSETQ. CDR3 size: 16 residues. Trimming took off 2 bases at V and 3 bases at J, with 18 bases between the two ends. The CDR3 DNA reads TGCGCCAGCAGCTTTACCACGCAGGGGCCTTACTACGAGCAGTACTTC. Translated, it gives CASSFTTQGPYYEQYF.

The rearrangement joins TRBV29-1 to TRBJ2-3, with D maybe TRBD1 (5 bases). Trimming took off 3 bases at V and 2 bases at J, with 15 bases between the two ends. The CDR3 consists of 15 residues. CDR1 and CDR2 from the germline V gene are SQVTM and ANQGSEA. CDR3 residues: CSVEGPRPHTDTQYF. The CDR3 nucleotides are TGCAGCGTTGAGGGGCCCCGTCCGCACACAGATACGCAGTATTTT.

The chain joins TRBV19 to TRBJ2-2, with a tentative D call TRBD2 (7 bases). The germline gives CDR1 LNHDA, CDR2 SQIVND (reference sequence). The CDR3 runs to 16 residues. The germline V and J ends were trimmed by 7 bases and 3 bases, with 18 bases remaining between them. In DNA form, the CDR3 reads TGTGCCAGTATCCCTGGGGGGGCAGAGTACACCGGGGAGCTGTTTTTT. It translates to CASIPGGAEYTGELFF.

The chain is built from TRBV30 and TRBJ1-2; unclear D gene. The CDR3 covers 15 residues. Germline values: CDR1 GTSNPN, CDR2 SVGIG (reference sequence). Trimming took off 0 bases at V and 2 bases at J, with 13 bases between the two ends. The DNA for the CDR3 is TGTGCCTGGAGTGTACTAGGACGGCCGAACTATGGCTACACCTTC. It translates to CAWSVLGRPNYGYTF.

The chain couples TRBV15 to TRBJ2-6, with a tentative D call TRBD1 (5 bases). Trimming stripped 1 base from V and 0 bases from J, with 7 bases between. Per germline, CDR1 LNHNV and CDR2 YYDKDF (reference sequence). The CDR3 loop spans 16 amino acids. As DNA, the CDR3 is TGTGCCACCAGCAGAGGACAGTTCTCTGGGGCCAACGTCCTGACTTTC. It encodes CATSRGQFSGANVLTF.

The rearrangement uses TRBV4-3 and TRBJ1-5; D gene uncertain. The CDR3 sequence is 15 residues long. V lost 0 bases to trimming and J lost 1 base, with 7 bases between them. Germline V CDR1 and CDR2: LGHNA, YSLEER. In DNA, the CDR3 is TGCGCCAGCAGCCAAGACACGGGAAGCAATCAGCCCCAGCATTTT. Protein sequence: CASSQDTGSNQPQHF.

The chain uses TRBV30 and TRBJ1-1; D perhaps matches TRBD1 (5 bases). From germline, CDR1 is GTSNPN and CDR2 SVGIG (reference sequence). The V and J ends lost 7 bases and 1 base respectively, with 19 bases between them. This CDR3 comprises 15 residues. CDR3 residues: CALTASQGTNTEAFF. The CDR3 DNA is TGTGCCTTAACTGCTTCTCAGGGCACGAACACTGAAGCTTTCTTT.

The gene calls are TRBV5-1 and TRBJ2-1, with TRBD1 matching over 9 bases. Germline CDR1 reads SGHRS; CDR2 reads YFSETQ. With 0 bases clipped from V and 6 bases from J, the junction kept 7 bases outside the gene matches. This CDR3 comprises 16 residues. CDR3 sequence: CASSLEGQGWGNEQFF. The CDR3 nucleotides are TGCGCCAGCAGCTTGGAGGGACAGGGCTGGGGCAATGAGCAGTTCTTC.